This T cell receptor beta chain was observed in a study of CD8 T cells in ankylosing spondylitis (TCRdb year 2017). Notes on the research overall: The study profiled T cell receptor beta repertoires in healthy donors and ankylosing spondylitis patients to find disease-linked TCR variants. In total, the full study cohort was made up of 100 to 140 healthy donors and some 26 ankylosing spondylitis patients. Peripheral blood was sampled, and synovial fluid was also collected from ankylosing spondylitis patients.

What the study reported, not specific to this receptor: Some TCR beta motif variants had previously been reported in synovial fluid and blood of reactive arthritis patients, which suggested common disease-initiation mechanisms. A TCR beta motif of about eight highly homologous amino acid variants appeared characteristic of blood from ankylosing spondylitis patients. The disease-linked clones were reported as significantly enriched in matched synovial fluid samples from ankylosing spondylitis patients. In peripheral blood, the disease-linked clones were found at relatively low frequencies and had a CD8+ phenotype.

This clonotype occurred a few times. No antigen is known for it. There are no base qualities to consult, and no much larger clone falls within one base. V sheds 4 bases and J sheds 15 bases, leaving 13 bases between their ends. Its CDR3 holds 12 amino acids, cysteine through phenylalanine. Of all the DNA, just the CDR3 is kept, 36 bases in frame from base 1. The germline V gene yields SGHTA for CDR1 and FQGNSA for CDR2. The listed sequencing device is Illumina HiSeq 2500. Quantitative 5'-RACE with molecular barcodes was used to prepare TCR beta libraries. Per the source publication's procedure: A new computational method, built on a probabilistic model of VDJ rearrangement, was used to identify disease-linked TCR variants. Starting from the raw public reads, TCRdb applied fastp trimming at Q25, assembled clones with MiXCR and retained in-frame beta chains. Each entry merges the rows of one CDR3 protein and shows their most common DNA and genes. TCRdb, not the original authors, processed these V and J calls. The sample has a few hundred thousand distinct CDR3 sequences on record, more than 20% of them singletons. The top ten clones comprise about 4% of the sample.

The V and J genes are TRBV7-2 and TRBJ1-6; the D gene cannot be named for sure. The TCR originated in a female donor with ankylosing spondylitis or in good health (not recorded which). Sequenced input: blood, either unsorted or a sorted T cell fraction (not recorded which). In nucleotides, the sequence is TGTGCCAGCAGCTCATACATGGGTAACCTCCACTTT. Its amino acids are CASSSYMGNLHF. With the portions outside the CDR3 filled from the reference TRBV7-2 and TRBJ1-6 genes, the complete variable region becomes GAGVSQSPSNKVTEKGKDVELRCDPISGHTALYWYRQSLGQGLEFLIYFQGNSAPDKSGLPSDRFSAERTGGSVSTLTIQRTQQEDSAVYLCASSSYMGNLHFGNGTRLTVT.